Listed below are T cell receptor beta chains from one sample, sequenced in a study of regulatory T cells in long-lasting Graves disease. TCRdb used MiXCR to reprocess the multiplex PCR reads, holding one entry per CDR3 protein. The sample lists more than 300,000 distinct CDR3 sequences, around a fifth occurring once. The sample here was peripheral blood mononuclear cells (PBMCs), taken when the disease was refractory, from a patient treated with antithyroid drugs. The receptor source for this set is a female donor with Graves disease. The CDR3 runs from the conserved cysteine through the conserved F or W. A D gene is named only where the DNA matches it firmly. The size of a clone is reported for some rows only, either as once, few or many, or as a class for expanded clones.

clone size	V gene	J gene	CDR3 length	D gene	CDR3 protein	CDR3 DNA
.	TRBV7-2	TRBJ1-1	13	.	CASGGPGDTEAFF	TGTGCCAGCGGCGGTCCGGGGGACACTGAAGCTTTCTTT
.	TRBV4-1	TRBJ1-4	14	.	CASSQFATNEKLFF	TGCGCCAGCAGCCAATTTGCAACTAATGAAAAACTGTTTTTT
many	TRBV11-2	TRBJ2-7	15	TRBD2	CASSFERGGLSEQYF	TGTGCCAGCAGCTTTGAGCGGGGAGGTCTCTCCGAGCAGTACTTC
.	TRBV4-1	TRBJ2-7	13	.	CASSQSRAYEQYF	TGCGCCAGCAGCCAGAGCAGAGCCTACGAGCAGTACTTC
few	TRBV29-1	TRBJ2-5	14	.	CSVGLPPVQETQYF	TGCAGCGTTGGACTGCCCCCGGTCCAAGAGACCCAGTACTTC
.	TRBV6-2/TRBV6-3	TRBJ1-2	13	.	CASSYSIISGYTF	TGTGCCAGCAGTTACTCGATTATTAGTGGCTACACCTTC
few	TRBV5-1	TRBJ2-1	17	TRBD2	CASSDHLAGGLYNEQFF	TGCGCCAGCAGCGACCACCTAGCGGGAGGCCTCTACAATGAGCAGTTCTTC
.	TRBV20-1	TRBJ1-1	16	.	CSARGSQGRWNTEAFF	TGCAGTGCTAGAGGGAGCCAAGGCAGGTGGAACACTGAAGCTTTCTTT
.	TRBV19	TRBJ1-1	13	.	CASKEATNTEAFF	TGTGCCAGTAAGGAAGCCACAAACACTGAAGCTTTCTTT
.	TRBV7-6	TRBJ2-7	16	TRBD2	CASSLEGLAGAYEQYF	TGTGCCAGCAGCTTAGAGGGGCTAGCGGGCGCCTACGAGCAGTACTTC
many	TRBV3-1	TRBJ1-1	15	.	CASSQGGTLNTEAFF	TGTGCCAGCAGCCAAGGCGGGACACTGAACACTGAAGCTTTCTTT
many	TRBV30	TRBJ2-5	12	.	CAWAHSTETQYF	TGTGCCTGGGCCCATAGTACGGAGACCCAGTACTTC
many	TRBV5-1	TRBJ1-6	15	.	CASAMGQSNNSPLHF	TGCGCCAGCGCCATGGGGCAGTCAAATAATTCACCCCTCCACTTT
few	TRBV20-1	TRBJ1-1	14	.	CSASLGGTNTEAFF	TGCAGTGCCAGCCTCGGGGGCACGAACACTGAAGCTTTCTTT
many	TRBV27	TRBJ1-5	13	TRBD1	CASSEDRGGAQHF	TGTGCCAGCAGCGAAGACAGGGGAGGAGCCCAGCATTTT